The entry below gives a single T cell receptor (beta chain) sequence along with its context. The antigen is unknown. Primers for the PCR totalled 60 Vbeta and 13 Jbeta. TCRdb's copy holds only in-frame clones and misses some; the assay was immunoSEQ multiplex PCR. The data contain about 170,000 clones, about three quarters of them singletons. This record belongs to a study of cytomegalovirus exposure and HLA in healthy donors. Study-wide results and limits: In a later analysis, TCR beta V- and J-gene trimming showed a link to a missense DCLRE1C variant.

CDR3 length equals 16 residues. V dropped 1 base and J dropped 7; count of bases not matched to a gene: 8. The germline gives CDR1 MGHDK, CDR2 SYGVNS. Material: PBMCs. The clonotype originates from a woman aged 50 to 60 in good health and CMV-seropositive. The chain couples TRBV25-1 to TRBJ1-5, with TRBD1 matching over 9 bases. The CDR3 reads CASSEWLQGASQPQHF. CDR3 in DNA: TGTGCCAGCAGTGAATGGCTACAGGGGGCCAGCCAGCCCCAGCATTTT.